The sequence of this T cell receptor (beta chain) was determined in a study of early T cells in non-severe SARS-CoV-2 infection. The V end lost 5 bases, the J end lost 6 bases, and 16 bases lay between the germline ends. This CDR3 contains 15 residues. Germline V gene data show CDR1 as MNHNY and CDR2 as SVGAGI (reference sequence). Individual cDNA molecules received unique molecular identifiers during library preparation. TCRdb re-called the 5' RACE reads with MiXCR, one entry per CDR3 protein. The repertoire holds approximately 52,000 distinct CDR3 sequences, approximately 8% seen once, with 9.4% in the top ten.

The rearrangement joins TRBV6-6 to TRBJ1-4; D might be TRBD1 (5 bases). The TCR was taken from an adult who was a healthcare worker with PCR-confirmed SARS-CoV-2 infection or an uninfected control (not recorded which). Sample: whole blood. In DNA form, the CDR3 reads TGTGCCAGCAGTAGTAAGAGGGGCAGGGATGAAAAACTGTTTTTT. As protein: CASSSKRGRDEKLFF.